This T cell receptor (beta chain) is from a study of T cell repertoires in cytomegalovirus infection (dated by TCRdb to about 2019). For the study in its entirety: Donor HLA type was relevant to the analysis, as public TCR beta signatures indicated carriage of CMV infection together with the matching HLA type.

According to the germline V gene, CDR1 reads SGHVS and CDR2 reads FNYEAQ. Counted from cysteine to phenylalanine, this CDR3 has 11 amino acids. The entry retains the CDR3 DNA only, 33 bases that are in frame from base 1. This sample was sequenced with an Illumina HiSeq 1500. TCRdb trimmed public reads at Q25 via fastp, called clones via MiXCR and kept in-frame beta chains. Rows are combined by CDR3 protein, so each entry shows the most common genes and DNA. The sample table shows some 320,000 distinct CDR3 sequences, and more than 8% are seen once. The top ten hold over 3.5% of the sample. This clonotype was detected ten times or more. Its antigen specificity is not known. One junction end disagrees with the germline gene, perhaps due to a read error. The study at large found these results: In both this cohort and an independent roughly 350-donor cohort, the cumulative frequency of public TCR beta family members distinguished carriers of CMV infection plus the relevant HLA type. In the ex vivo response, HLA-C-restricted CMV-specific TCR beta clonotypes were dominant, and in two of eight donors the single most frequent clonotype came from this HLA-C-restricted group.

Sequencing input: PBMCs. Rearrangement joined TRBV7-6 to TRBJ1-5, with 8 bases aligning to TRBD1. This sequence originates from a human donor in good health (CMV status not recorded). Some clones in this sample may be carry-over from other donors' samples. This receptor has the CDR3 CASSLGQGIWF. The DNA sequence is as follows: TGTGCCAGCAGCTTAGGACAGGGGATTTGGTTT.